The 2 T cell receptor beta chains in this list originate from one sample, sequenced in a study of beta chain features in type 1 diabetes. Expressed TCRB transcripts got sequenced, as all isolated RNA was reverse transcribed. TCRdb's table, derived via immunoSEQ multiplex PCR, lists solely in-frame clones and lacks some. The repertoire holds about 260,000 clones, with 68% as singletons. Specimen: naive CD4+ T cells from blood. The receptors come from a man aged 25 to 45 in good health.

This chain connects TRBV25-1 to TRBJ2-5; 7 bases align to TRBD1. Looked up from germline, CDR1 is MGHDK and CDR2 is SYGVNS. The CDR3 has 15 residues. Trimming removed 2 bases from V and 2 bases from J; junction bases left unmatched: 5. The CDR3 DNA sequence: TGTGCCAGCAGTGAACCCAGACAGGGACAAGAGACCCAGTACTTC. Amino acids: CASSEPRQGQETQYF.

This rearrangement joins TRBV29-1 to TRBJ1-5; D ambiguous. The CDR3 runs 14 residues. Trimming took 6 bases from V and 7 from J, leaving 19 bases between them. The germline V gene encodes CDR1 SQVTM and CDR2 ANQGSEA. CDR3 DNA sequence: TGCAGCGTCGCCAGCGAAGGAAGGCAGCAGCCCCAGCATTTT. Amino acids: CSVASEGRQQPQHF. The full variable domain, its missing parts supplied by reference TRBV29-1 and TRBJ1-5, is SAVISQKPSRDICQRGTSLTIQCQVDSQVTMMFWYRQQPGQSLTLIATANQGSEATYESGFVIDKFPISRPNLTFSTLTVSNMSPEDSSIYLCSVASEGRQQPQHFGDGTRLSIL.